Listed below are T cell receptor beta chains from one sample, sequenced in a study of cytomegalovirus exposure and HLA in healthy donors. The method was immunoSEQ multiplex PCR; TCRdb's version includes in-frame clones alone and lacks a portion of them. The sample lists about 190,000 clones, approximately 87% occurring once. The sequencing sample was made of PBMCs. The receptors originated from a young man in good health and CMV-seronegative. The CDR3 runs from the conserved cysteine through the conserved F or W. Each record gives: J gene, D gene, clone size, V gene, CDR3 DNA, CDR3 protein. A D gene is named only where the DNA matches it firmly. Expanded clones get a size class; other rows say once, few or many, or leave the size out.

TRBJ2-7	.	few	TRBV6-1	TGTGCCAGCAGTGACCTCGCCTTGGGCGCCTACGAGCAGTACTTC	CASSDLALGAYEQYF
TRBJ2-7	.	.	TRBV15	TGTGCCACCAGCAGAGGAGGCTACTACGAGCAGTACTTC	CATSRGGYYEQYF
TRBJ1-2	.	once	TRBV30	TGTGCCTGGAGTCGTCAGGCCTATGGCTACACCTTC	CAWSRQAYGYTF
TRBJ2-5	.	.	TRBV7-9	TGTGCCAGCAGTTATCGGGACTCCAGGGAGACCCAGTACTTC	CASSYRDSRETQYF
TRBJ2-7	.	.	TRBV28	TGTGCCAGCAGTAGTCGAGGGAGTCGTTCTATCGAGCAGTACTTC	CASSSRGSRSIEQYF
TRBJ2-1	.	few	TRBV27	TGTGCCAGCAGCCACGGGGCAGGGGCCCTTCGCGAGCAGTTCTTC	CASSHGAGALREQFF
TRBJ2-7	TRBD2	.	TRBV7-2	TGTGCCAGCTATGCTAGCGGGAGGACGGCTGGCGAGCAGTACTTC	CASYASGRTAGEQYF
TRBJ2-7	.	.	TRBV7-9	TGTTCCAGCAGCTTAAGTCTTCCAGGGCCGAGCTACGAGCAGTACTTC	CSSSLSLPGPSYEQYF
TRBJ1-1	TRBD1	.	TRBV28	TGTGCCAGCAGACAACGAGGGGACAGTTCCCCCACTGAAGCTTTCTTT	CASRQRGDSSPTEAFF
TRBJ2-5	.	.	TRBV28	TGTGCCAGCAGTTTAGGGAGTTCACGGACCCAGTACTTC	CASSLGSSRTQYF
TRBJ2-3	.	.	TRBV5-6	TGTGCCAGCAGCTTGCCTTACGGGGGGCCGACCTCAGATACGCAGTATTTT	CASSLPYGGPTSDTQYF
TRBJ2-5	.	.	TRBV6-5	TGTGCCAGCAGACAGAGCGGGCAGATAGAGACCCAGTACTTC	CASRQSGQIETQYF
TRBJ2-1	TRBD2	.	TRBV10-3	TGTGCCATCAGTGGCCAACTAGCGATCTCCTACAATGAGCAGTTCTTC	CAISGQLAISYNEQFF
TRBJ2-5	TRBD2	.	TRBV29-1	TGCAGCGTTGAAATGGGACTAGCTTTTACGGAGACCCAGTACTTC	CSVEMGLAFTETQYF
TRBJ2-7	TRBD1	once	TRBV4-1	TGCGCCAGCAGCCCTCCCCTCGTTGGACAGGGCTCATACGAGCAGTACTTC	CASSPPLVGQGSYEQYF
TRBJ2-6	.	.	TRBV6-1	TGTGCCAGCAGTTCCGGGGGCTCTGGGGCCAACGTCCTGACTTTC	CASSSGGSGANVLTF
TRBJ1-2	.	.	TRBV5-1	TGCGCCAGCAGCTTGGGTCAGGTAGAGGGCTACACCTTC	CASSLGQVEGYTF